This T cell receptor beta chain was identified during a study of blood T cell repertoires in COVID-19. Study-level background: Collection of acute and convalescent COVID-19 samples took place in the United States, Italy and Spain. PBMCs, B-cell-depleted T cells, or T cells provided the cDNA or gDNA that made up the material.

How the authors handled the data: Reference gene primer amplification gave nucleated cell count estimates. The repertoire was sequenced with immunoSEQ multiplex PCR; TCRdb's copy has only in-frame clones and lacks some. From that table come the V and J calls and clone size; the DNA was used to work out D and trimming. The sample shows tens of thousands of clones, about 85% of them seen only once. The V end was cut by 0 bases, the J end by 8 bases, with 11 bases between. The CDR3 consists of 13 residues. Germline V gene lookup returns CDR1 SGDLS and CDR2 YYNGEE. Sequenced sample: peripheral blood. The chain links TRBV9 to TRBJ1-2; D unresolved. This TCR was sampled from a male donor with acute or convalescent COVID-19. CDR3 loop: CASSVESDRGYTF. The CDR3 DNA reads as TGTGCCAGCAGCGTAGAGTCAGATCGCGGCTACACCTTC.